Below are 10 T cell receptor beta chains sequenced from a single sample in a study of blood T cell repertoires in COVID-19. Some clones are missing from TCRdb's copy, which holds only in-frame ones; the method was immunoSEQ multiplex PCR. The data hold approximately 190,000 clones, with 80% to 85% observed a single time. Sequencing used PBMCs or T cells enriched from blood (not recorded which). These receptors were taken from a woman in her 30s who had been exposed to COVID-19.

This chain uses TRBV3-1 (or the pseudogene TRBV3-2) with TRBJ1-2; D remains unclear. Trimming pared 4 bases from V and 8 bases from J, leaving 17 bases between. The germline gives CDR1 LGHDT, CDR2 YNNKEL (reference sequence). The CDR3 sequence is 14 residues long. CDR3 sequence (DNA): TGTGCCAGCAGCCCGAACGATGGAGGTATAGGCTACACCTTC. Amino acids: CASSPNDGGIGYTF.

The chain is built from TRBV7-9 and TRBJ2-7, with a weak D call TRBD1 (6 bases). Germline assignment: CDR1 SEHNR and CDR2 FQNEAQ (reference sequence). Trimming took 1 base from V and 3 from J, leaving 19 bases between them. The CDR3 covers 17 residues. The CDR3 DNA sequence: TGTGCCAGCAGCTTAGGCTTTGGGAGTCAGGGGAACTACGAGCAGTACTTC. It specifies CASSLGFGSQGNYEQYF.

CDR3 DNA sequence: TGCGCCAGCAGCGAGTTTGGACAAAACACTGAAGCTTTCTTT. Translation: CASSEFGQNTEAFF. The V gene is TRBV5-1, the J gene TRBJ1-1; possibly TRBD1 for D (5 bases). The CDR3 runs to 14 residues. With 4 bases removed from V and 2 bases from J, the gap between germline ends came to 12 bases. Germline V gene data show CDR1 as SGHRS and CDR2 as YFSETQ.

For the CDR3, the DNA is TGCGCCAGCAGCTGGGGGCGGGTTAACACCGGGGAGCTGTTTTTT. This translates into CASSWGRVNTGELFF. The gene calls are TRBV4-3 and TRBJ2-2, with D perhaps matching TRBD1 (6 bases). V gave up 5 bases and J gave up 2 bases, with 12 bases separating them. Germline CDR1 is LGHNA and CDR2 is YSLEER. The CDR3 extends over 15 amino acids.

In this sample, this clone turned up once. This sequence joins TRBV3-1 (or the pseudogene TRBV3-2) and TRBJ2-2; TRBD2 aligns across 11 bases. The CDR3 totals 22 residues. With V trimmed by 3 bases and J by 1 base, 19 bases remained unmatched. CDR1 and CDR2 from the germline V gene are LGHDT and YNNKEL (reference sequence). The CDR3 sequence is CASSHTTETSGTNLLNTGELFF. CDR3 DNA sequence: TGTGCCAGCAGCCACACTACCGAGACTAGCGGGACCAACCTACTGAACACCGGGGAGCTGTTTTTT.

The genes are TRBV5-4 and TRBJ2-7, with 10 nucleotides matching TRBD1. After removal of 4 bases from V and 2 bases from J, the junction contained 6 bases not matched to a gene. Germline CDR1 and CDR2: SGHNT and YYREEE (reference sequence). The CDR3 extends over 15 amino acids. CDR3 loop: CASSRDRGQTYEQYF. The CDR3 DNA sequence: TGTGCCAGCAGCCGTGACAGGGGGCAGACCTACGAGCAGTACTTC.

This clone was counted once. The gene calls are TRBV28 and TRBJ1-4; D possibly corresponds to TRBD1 (6 bases). V gave up 8 bases and J gave up 8 bases, with 15 bases separating them. The length of the CDR3 is 13 residues. The germline CDR1 and CDR2 sequences are MDHEN and SYDVKM. The CDR3 sequence: CASGGGLGEKLFF. In DNA form, the CDR3 reads TGTGCCAGCGGTGGGGGCTTGGGAGAAAAACTGTTTTTT.

The chain uses TRBV30 and TRBJ2-5; tentative D call: TRBD2 (7 bases). Germline CDR1 is GTSNPN and CDR2 is SVGIG (reference sequence). V gave up 5 bases and J gave up 5 bases, with 18 bases separating them. The CDR3 covers 14 residues. CDR3 loop: CAWGGGTIDETQYF. The CDR3, as DNA: TGTGCCTGGGGGGGAGGGACAATAGACGAGACCCAGTACTTC.

The chain combines TRBV5-1 with TRBJ2-5; 12 positions agree with TRBD2. CDR1 SGHRS and CDR2 YFSETQ come from the germline V gene. The CDR3 runs 18 residues. J was trimmed by 1 base and V by 0 bases; bases with no gene match: 7. The CDR3 here is CASSLEPSGGAFQETQYF. The DNA of the CDR3 is TGCGCCAGCAGCTTGGAACCTAGCGGGGGGGCTTTCCAAGAGACCCAGTACTTC.

The J gene is TRBJ1-2, the V gene TRBV19; no firm D call. Germline lookup yields CDR1 LNHDA and CDR2 SQIVND (reference sequence). With 4 bases removed from V and 4 bases from J, the gap between germline ends came to 19 bases. The CDR3 length is 16 residues. The CDR3 loop reads CASSTEGGPGSYGYTF. The CDR3, as DNA: TGTGCCAGTAGTACAGAGGGAGGGCCTGGGAGCTATGGCTACACCTTC.